In its sample, the clone carrying this T cell receptor beta chain was seen many times. The source of the sample is a study of T cells in Graves' hyperthyroidism and ophthalmopathy. The CDR3 spans 14 residues. V lost 2 bases, J lost 13 bases, and 10 bases stayed unmatched. CDR1 and CDR2 from the germline V gene are MNHEY and SVGAGI. A NOSPECS grade of at least 4, a Clinical Activity Score of at least 3 and duration under 3 months were recorded in ophthalmopathy patients. Out of around 10 ml of fresh peripheral blood came the PBMCs. It was RNA transcripts that yielded the amplified TCR beta CDR3 regions. Carried out on the TCR CDR3, a first-round RT-PCR used the HTBI primer set. Each CDR3 protein is one row after TCRdb ran MiXCR on the multiplex PCR reads. The sample carries nearly 250,000 distinct CDR3 sequences, approximately 23% recorded once.

Input material: blood. This clonotype was sampled from a woman aged 40-49 years with Graves' ophthalmopathy. The chain has TRBV6-5 and TRBJ2-2, with TRBD1 identical over 7 bases. The CDR3 here is CASSYEGRGLRLFF. The CDR3 DNA is TGTGCCAGCAGTTACGAAGGCAGGGGGTTGAGGCTGTTTTTT.